Shown below are 21 T cell receptor beta chains from a single sample sequenced in a study of T cell changes during pregnancy in multiple sclerosis. TCRdb keeps only in-frame clones here, not all; method: immunoSEQ multiplex PCR. The profile shows approximately 30,000 clones, 89% of them singletons. The sequencing used CD8+ T cells from peripheral blood mononuclear cells, collected in the third trimester of pregnancy. These receptors all come from a female donor with multiple sclerosis, enrolled in a pregnancy study.

The rearrangement uses TRBV5-1 and TRBJ2-5; TRBD2 matches 12 bases. This CDR3 region has 15 residues. V lost 9 bases, J lost 5 bases, and 11 bases stayed unmatched. Germline CDR1 SGHRS, CDR2 YFSETQ. In DNA, the CDR3 is TGCGCCACCAGATCGACTAGCGGGAGTCTGGAGACCCAGTACTTC. Residues: CATRSTSGSLETQYF.

The gene calls are TRBV28 and TRBJ2-7; no clear D gene. The V gene lost 11 bases and the J gene lost 0 bases, with 14 bases spanning the gap. CDR1 is MDHEN, CDR2 SYDVKM, per germline. The CDR3 runs to 13 residues. The CDR3 DNA is TGTGCCTCCTCCCGACAACACTCCTACGAGCAGTACTTC. Protein product: CASSRQHSYEQYF.

The chain recombines TRBV27 with TRBJ2-7; possibly TRBD1 for D (6 bases). The germline gives CDR1 MNHEY, CDR2 SMNVEV (reference sequence). V gave up 7 bases and J gave up 2 bases, with 6 bases separating them. This CDR3 spans 11 amino acids. The CDR3 region has the DNA TGTGCCAGCAAGGGGGCCTACGAGCAGTACTTC. The encoded protein is CASKGAYEQYF.

The chain has TRBV6-1 and TRBJ2-6; TRBD2 agrees at 7 bases. The CDR3 has 16 residues. Germline V CDR1 and CDR2: MNHNS, SASEGT. The trim removed 3 bases at V and 3 bases at J, leaving 5 bases unmatched. This CDR3 reads CASSDIGGVGANVLTF. The DNA for the CDR3 is TGTGCCAGCAGTGATATTGGGGGGGTTGGGGCCAACGTCCTGACTTTC.

This rearrangement joins TRBV10-2 to TRBJ2-1, with TRBD2 identical over 7 bases. After removal of 6 bases from V and 4 bases from J, the junction contained 9 bases not matched to a gene. Germline CDR1 reads WSHSY; CDR2 reads SAAADI. This CDR3 has 15 residues. CDR3 bases: TGCGCCAGCAGCGCCACTAGCGCCCTTTACAATGAGCAGTTCTTC. Its protein product is CASSATSALYNEQFF.

The chain couples TRBV6-1 to TRBJ1-2, with D possibly matching TRBD1 (5 bases). This CDR3 is 14 amino acids long. The germline V and J ends were trimmed by 10 bases and 8 bases, with 23 bases remaining between them. Germline assignment: CDR1 MNHNS and CDR2 SASEGT. CDR3 sequence (DNA): TGTGCCACTGATAGGCTTGGGGGGGTAAACGGCTACACCTTC. Its protein is CATDRLGGVNGYTF.

The chain links TRBV5-8 to TRBJ2-7; D unresolved. Trimming left V 2 bases short and J 2 bases short, with 2 bases between. The CDR3 spans 11 residues. Per the germline V gene, CDR1 is SGHTS and CDR2 is YDEGEE. CDR3 residues: CASSFTYEQYF. CDR3 nucleotides: TGTGCCAGCAGCTTTACCTACGAGCAGTACTTC. Based on the CDR3 plus reference TRBV5-8 and TRBJ2-7, the full variable domain is EAGVTQSPTHLIKTRGQQATLRCSPISGHTSVYWYQQALGLGLQFLLWYDEGEERNRGNFPPRFSGRQFPNYSSELNVNALELEDSALYLCASSFTYEQYFGPGTRLTVT.

The gene calls are TRBV15 and TRBJ2-1, with D uncertain. Per the germline V gene, CDR1 is LNHNV and CDR2 is YYDKDF (reference sequence). V lost 3 bases, J lost 2 bases, and 17 bases lay in between. There are 17 residues in the CDR3. CDR3 loop: CATSSALPGRAYNEQFF. As DNA, the CDR3 is TGTGCCACCAGCAGTGCCTTACCTGGGCGCGCCTACAATGAGCAGTTCTTC. The variable domain in full, completed from reference TRBV15 and TRBJ2-1, reads DAMVIQNPRYQVTQFGKPVTLSCSQTLNHNVMYWYQQKSSQAPKLLFHYYDKDFNNEADTPDNFQSRRPNTSFCFLDIRSPGLGDTAMYLCATSSALPGRAYNEQFFGPGTRLTVL.

This sequence joins TRBV14 and TRBJ2-2; maybe TRBD1 (5 bases). In germline, CDR1 is SGHDN, CDR2 FVKESK. V was pared by 3 bases and J by 1 base, with 12 bases between. CDR3 size: 16 residues. The CDR3 DNA reads TGTGCCAGCAGCCACAAATTGACAGTGAACACCGGGGAGCTGTTTTTT. The encoded protein is CASSHKLTVNTGELFF.

The genes are TRBV7-2 and TRBJ2-2; TRBD2 aligns across 7 bases. Germline V CDR1 and CDR2: SGHTA, FQGNSA. The CDR3 is made up of 15 amino acids. V trimming: 7 bases; J trimming: 5 bases; junction bases outside the gene matches: 10. The CDR3 nucleotides read TGTGCCAGCACCCTCCGGACTAGTAGGACCGGGGAGCTGTTTTTT. Its protein is CASTLRTSRTGELFF. Complete variable domain (other parts from reference TRBV7-2 and TRBJ2-2): GAGVSQSPSNKVTEKGKDVELRCDPISGHTALYWYRQSLGQGLEFLIYFQGNSAPDKSGLPSDRFSAERTGGSVSTLTIQRTQQEDSAVYLCASTLRTSRTGELFFGEGSRLTVL.

The chain carries TRBV27 and TRBJ1-4; D not resolved. Trimming removed 8 bases from V and 4 bases from J, with 14 bases in between. The CDR3 loop spans 14 amino acids. Per the germline V gene, CDR1 is MNHEY and CDR2 is SMNVEV (reference sequence). The chain's CDR3 is CASGPRHLNEKLFF. CDR3 DNA sequence: TGTGCCAGCGGGCCCCGACACCTTAATGAAAAACTGTTTTTT.

This chain uses TRBV7-3 with TRBJ2-6; tentatively, D is TRBD2 (6 bases). Trimming removed 5 bases at V and 1 base at J, with 18 bases between. Germline V gives CDR1 SGHTA, CDR2 FQGTGA. This CDR3 is built from 18 residues. Written as DNA, the CDR3 is TGTGCCAGCAGCCCTGGGGGGAAAAAGGGGTCTGGGGCCAACGTCCTGACTTTC. Residues: CASSPGGKKGSGANVLTF.

The chain employs TRBV7-9 and TRBJ2-5; no clear D gene. The CDR3 has 14 residues. V was shortened by 0 bases and J by 1 base, with 6 bases between the two germline ends. The germline V gene encodes CDR1 SEHNR and CDR2 FQNEAQ (reference sequence). The CDR3 spells CASSLASVQETQYF. The CDR3 nucleotides are TGTGCCAGCAGCTTAGCCTCAGTCCAAGAGACCCAGTACTTC.

CDR3 nucleotide sequence: TGTGCCAGCAGTCAAACGGGACTAAGGGAATTTATTAAGCAGTTCTTC. Amino acid sequence: CASSQTGLREFIKQFF. The chain links TRBV2 to TRBJ2-1; 7 nucleotides align to TRBD2. V was clipped by 5 bases and J by 11 bases; unmatched bases: 18. This CDR3 has 16 residues. Germline V gene lookup returns CDR1 SNHLY and CDR2 FYNNEI.

CDR3 in DNA: TGTGCCAGCGCTAAACGGCTAGCGGGGGATACCTACGAGCAGTACTTC. Protein: CASAKRLAGDTYEQYF. The genes are TRBV2 and TRBJ2-7; 10 nucleotides match TRBD2. V was clipped by 8 bases and J by 2 bases; unmatched bases: 12. This CDR3 comprises 16 residues. The germline V gene encodes CDR1 SNHLY and CDR2 FYNNEI.

This clone came up once. The V and J genes are TRBV6-1 and TRBJ2-1; possibly TRBD1 for D (6 bases). This CDR3 region has 15 residues. Germline-derived CDR1 and CDR2 are MNHNS and SASEGT. V was clipped by 7 bases and J by 4 bases, with 17 bases between them. The CDR3 loop is CASNPLTRGYNEQFF. The CDR3 nucleotides read TGTGCCAGCAATCCCTTAACGAGGGGGTACAATGAGCAGTTCTTC.

This clone showed up just once. The chain recombines TRBV6-1 with TRBJ2-2; D remains ambiguous. In germline, CDR1 is MNHNS, CDR2 SASEGT. The CDR3 runs 13 residues. Trimming pared 3 bases from V and 7 bases from J, leaving 9 bases between. The CDR3 loop reads CASSEELIGELFF. The DNA for the CDR3 is TGTGCCAGCAGTGAGGAGTTAATCGGGGAGCTGTTTTTT.

The chain recombines TRBV27 with TRBJ2-7; D might be TRBD2 (6 bases). Trimming removed 1 base at V and 2 bases at J, with 12 bases between. Germline loops: CDR1 MNHEY, CDR2 SMNVEV (reference sequence). The CDR3 spans 15 residues. CDR3 coding DNA: TGTGCCAGCAGTTTATACTGGGGACTCGCCTACGAGCAGTACTTC. The encoded protein is CASSLYWGLAYEQYF.

The V and J genes are TRBV4-1 and TRBJ1-1; possibly TRBD1 for D (5 bases). V lost 3 bases and J 4 bases, leaving 12 bases between the germline ends. Germline assignment: CDR1 MGHRA and CDR2 YSYEKL. The CDR3 is made up of 14 amino acids. In DNA form, the CDR3 reads TGCGCCAGCAGCCAGAGGCGGGGGGGCACTGAAGCTTTCTTT. Its translation: CASSQRRGGTEAFF.

The V gene is TRBV6-6, the J gene TRBJ1-2, with 7 bases that match TRBD1. V trimming: 2 bases; J trimming: 6 bases; junction bases outside the gene matches: 9. Germline CDR1 reads MNHNY; CDR2 reads SVGAGI (reference sequence). The CDR3 has 15 residues. CDR3 in amino acids: CASSYGDPTGDGYTF. In DNA, the CDR3 is TGTGCCAGCAGTTACGGAGACCCTACAGGGGATGGCTACACCTTC.

In nucleotides, the CDR3 is TGCGCCAGCAGCCAACAACAGGGGGCAGGTCAGCCCCAGCATTTT. This translates into CASSQQQGAGQPQHF. The J gene is TRBJ1-5, the V gene TRBV4-1; 9 bases line up with TRBD1. This CDR3 region has 15 residues. The germline V gene encodes CDR1 MGHRA and CDR2 YSYEKL. Trimming took 2 bases from V and 6 from J; bases not matched to a gene: 5.